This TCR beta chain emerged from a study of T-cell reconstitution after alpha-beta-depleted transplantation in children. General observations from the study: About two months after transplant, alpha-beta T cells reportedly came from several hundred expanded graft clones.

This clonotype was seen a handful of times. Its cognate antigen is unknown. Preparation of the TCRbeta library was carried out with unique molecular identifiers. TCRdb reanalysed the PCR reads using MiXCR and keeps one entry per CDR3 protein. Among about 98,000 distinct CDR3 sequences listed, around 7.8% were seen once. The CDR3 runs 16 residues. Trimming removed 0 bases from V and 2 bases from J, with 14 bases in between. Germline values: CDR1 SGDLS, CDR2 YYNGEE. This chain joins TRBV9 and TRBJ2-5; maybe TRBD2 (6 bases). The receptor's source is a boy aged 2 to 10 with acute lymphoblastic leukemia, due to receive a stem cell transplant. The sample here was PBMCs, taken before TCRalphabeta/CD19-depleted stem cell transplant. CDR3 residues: CASSVDRRGAQETQYF. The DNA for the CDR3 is TGTGCCAGCAGCGTAGATCGGCGGGGAGCGCAAGAGACCCAGTACTTC.